This TCR beta chain was sequenced during a study of vaccination effects on CD4 cells after COVID-19. Germline CDR1 reads MNHEY; CDR2 reads SVGAGI. There are 14 residues in the CDR3. J gave up 2 bases and V 6 bases, and 3 bases lay outside the gene matches. For this clone: What it binds is not known.

Peptide-pool stimulation followed by sequencing identified expanded antigen-specific CD4+ clonotypes in the ViraFEST assay. Culturing for around eleven days preceded CD4+ T cell isolation. Convalescent patients had PCR-confirmed SARS-CoV-2 infection between March and December 2020. General study points: The study found marked clonal contraction of infection- and vaccine-induced clones late after vaccination.

Measured with immunoSEQ multiplex PCR; TCRdb has only the in-frame clones, and not every one. The sample contains roughly 25,000 clones, around three quarters of which appear only once. The specimen was CD4+ T cells from PBMCs cultured with HCoV-NL63 spike peptides, collected before COVID-19 vaccination. The chain links TRBV6-5 to TRBJ2-3, with 9 positions matching TRBD2. The sequence was obtained from a human donor who had a prior SARS-CoV-2 infection. In nucleotides, the CDR3 is TGTGCCAGCAGCTCGGGACTAGCCACAGATACGCAGTATTTT. It is translated as CASSSGLATDTQYF.